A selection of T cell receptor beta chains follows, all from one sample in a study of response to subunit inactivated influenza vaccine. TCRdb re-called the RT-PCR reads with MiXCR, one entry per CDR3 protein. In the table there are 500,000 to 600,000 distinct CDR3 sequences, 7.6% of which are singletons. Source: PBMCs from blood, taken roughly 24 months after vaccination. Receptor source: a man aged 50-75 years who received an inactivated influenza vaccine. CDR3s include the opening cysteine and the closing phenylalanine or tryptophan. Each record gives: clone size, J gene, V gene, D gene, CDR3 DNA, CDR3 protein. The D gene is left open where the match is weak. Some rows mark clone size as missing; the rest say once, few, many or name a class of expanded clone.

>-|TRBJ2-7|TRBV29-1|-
TGCAGCGGCACCGGGACTCCTGACTACGAGCAGTACTTC
CSGTGTPDYEQYF
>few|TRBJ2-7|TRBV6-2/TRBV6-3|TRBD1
TGTGCCAGCAGGGGACAGGGGGCTGCTATTACCTACGAGCAGTACTTC
CASRGQGAAITYEQYF
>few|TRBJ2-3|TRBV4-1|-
TGCGCCAGCAGACCAGCCTTTTCCAGCACAGATACGCAGTATTTT
CASRPAFSSTDTQYF
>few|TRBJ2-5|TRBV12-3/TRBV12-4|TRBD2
TGTGCCAGCAGTTTCGGGGGGGGAGGGGAGACCCAGTACTTC
CASSFGGGGETQYF
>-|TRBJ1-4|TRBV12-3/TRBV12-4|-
TGTGCCAGCAGTCCCGGACAGTCTTTCGGTAATGAAAAACTGTTTTTT
CASSPGQSFGNEKLFF
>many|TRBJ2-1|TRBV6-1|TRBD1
TGTGCCAGCAGTCCCGCTTTCTCCGGGACAGAAACCCCTTATGAGCAGTTCTTC
CASSPAFSGTETPYEQFF
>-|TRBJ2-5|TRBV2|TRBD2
TGTGCCAGCAGTGAGTCGCCTAGCGGCAAAGAGACCCAGTACTTC
CASSESPSGKETQYF
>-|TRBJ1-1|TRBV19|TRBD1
TGTGCCAGTAGAGGGACAGTCTTGAACACTGAAGCTTTCTTT
CASRGTVLNTEAFF
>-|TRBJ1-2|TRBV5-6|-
TGTGCCAGCAGCTTGGCGGATCGCATTACGGGCTACACCTTC
CASSLADRITGYTF
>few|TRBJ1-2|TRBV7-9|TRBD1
TGTGCCAGCGGTTGGCCAGGACAGGGTTCGAATAGGGATGGCTACACCTTC
CASGWPGQGSNRDGYTF
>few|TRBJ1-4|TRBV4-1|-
TGCGCCAGCAGCCAAGATTTCGGGATTGCAACTAATGAAAAACTGTTTTTT
CASSQDFGIATNEKLFF
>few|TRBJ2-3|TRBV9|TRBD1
TGTGCCAGCAGCGTAGGACCAGGGGGCATTAGCACAGATACGCAGTATTTT
CASSVGPGGISTDTQYF
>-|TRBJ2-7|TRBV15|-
TGTGCCACCAGCAGAGAATCTGGGGTTCCCTACAAGCAGTACTTC
CATSRESGVPYKQYF
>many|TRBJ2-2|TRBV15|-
TGTGCCACCAGCAGATTGGGCTTCCCCAACACCGGGGAGCTGTTTTTT
CATSRLGFPNTGELFF